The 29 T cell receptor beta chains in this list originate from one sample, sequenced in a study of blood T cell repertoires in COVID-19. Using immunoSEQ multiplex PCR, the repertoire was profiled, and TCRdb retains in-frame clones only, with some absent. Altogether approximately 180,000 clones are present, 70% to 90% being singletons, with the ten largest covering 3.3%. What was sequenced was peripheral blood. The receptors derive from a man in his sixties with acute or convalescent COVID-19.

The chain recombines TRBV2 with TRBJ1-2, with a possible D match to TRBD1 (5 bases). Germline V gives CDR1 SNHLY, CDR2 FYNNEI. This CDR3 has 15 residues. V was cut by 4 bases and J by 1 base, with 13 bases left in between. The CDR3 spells CASSVPRARNYGYTF. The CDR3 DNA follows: TGTGCCAGCAGTGTACCCAGGGCACGTAACTATGGCTACACCTTC. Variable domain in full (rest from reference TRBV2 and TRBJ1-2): EPEVTQTPSHQVTQMGQEVILRCVPISNHLYFYWYRQILGQKVEFLVSFYNNEISEKSEIFDDQFSVERPDGSNFTLKIRSTKLEDSAMYFCASSVPRARNYGYTFGSGTRLTVV.

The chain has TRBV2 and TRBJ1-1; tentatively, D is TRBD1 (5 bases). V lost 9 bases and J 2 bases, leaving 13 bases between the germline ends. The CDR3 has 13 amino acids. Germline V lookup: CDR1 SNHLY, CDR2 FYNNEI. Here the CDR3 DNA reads TGTGCCAGTTCTGGACAATCTAACACTGAAGCTTTCTTT. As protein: CASSGQSNTEAFF.

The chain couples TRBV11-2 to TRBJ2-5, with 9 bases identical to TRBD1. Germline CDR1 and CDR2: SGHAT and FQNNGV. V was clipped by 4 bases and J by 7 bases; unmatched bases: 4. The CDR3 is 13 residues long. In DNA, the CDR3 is TGTGCCAGCAGCTCCGGACAGGGGCGGACCCAGTACTTC. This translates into CASSSGQGRTQYF.

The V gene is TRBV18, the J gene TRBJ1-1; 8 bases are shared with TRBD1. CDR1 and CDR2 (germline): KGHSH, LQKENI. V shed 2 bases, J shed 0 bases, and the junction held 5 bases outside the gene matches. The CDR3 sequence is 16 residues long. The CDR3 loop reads CASSPTRQGMNTEAFF. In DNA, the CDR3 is TGTGCCAGCTCACCAACAAGACAGGGGATGAACACTGAAGCTTTCTTT.

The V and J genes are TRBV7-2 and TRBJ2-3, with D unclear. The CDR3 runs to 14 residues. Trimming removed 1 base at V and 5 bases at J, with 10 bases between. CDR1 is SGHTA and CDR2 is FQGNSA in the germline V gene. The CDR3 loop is CASSLVTTRDTQYF. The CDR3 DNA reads TGTGCCAGCAGCTTAGTAACTACAAGAGATACGCAGTATTTT.

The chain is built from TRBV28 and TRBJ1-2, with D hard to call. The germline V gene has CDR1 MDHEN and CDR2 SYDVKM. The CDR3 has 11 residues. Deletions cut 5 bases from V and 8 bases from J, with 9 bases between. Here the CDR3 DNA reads TGTGCCAGCAGTCGGGGTTCCGGCTACACCTTC. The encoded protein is CASSRGSGYTF.

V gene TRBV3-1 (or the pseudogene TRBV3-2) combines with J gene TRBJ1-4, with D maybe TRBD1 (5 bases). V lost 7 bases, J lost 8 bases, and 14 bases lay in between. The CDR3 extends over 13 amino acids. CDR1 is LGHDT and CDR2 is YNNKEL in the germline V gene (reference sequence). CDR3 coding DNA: TGTGCCAGCACCCCAATCGCAGGGGAAAAACTGTTTTTT. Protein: CASTPIAGEKLFF.

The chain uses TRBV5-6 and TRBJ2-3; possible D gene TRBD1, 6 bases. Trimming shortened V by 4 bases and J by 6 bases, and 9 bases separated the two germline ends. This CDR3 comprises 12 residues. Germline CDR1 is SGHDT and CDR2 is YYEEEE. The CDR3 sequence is CASSADRDTQYF. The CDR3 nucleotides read TGTGCCAGCAGCGCCGACAGGGATACGCAGTATTTT.

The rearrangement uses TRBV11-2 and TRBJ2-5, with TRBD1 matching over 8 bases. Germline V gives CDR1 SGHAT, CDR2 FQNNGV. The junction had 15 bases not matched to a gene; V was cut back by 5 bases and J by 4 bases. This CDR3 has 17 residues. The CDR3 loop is CASSDRGLSLMRETQYF. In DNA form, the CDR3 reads TGTGCCAGCAGCGACAGGGGTCTTTCCCTTATGCGAGAGACCCAGTACTTC.

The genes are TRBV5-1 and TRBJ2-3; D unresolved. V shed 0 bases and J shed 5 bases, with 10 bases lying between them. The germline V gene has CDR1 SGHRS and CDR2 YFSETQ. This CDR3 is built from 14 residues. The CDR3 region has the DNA TGCGCCAGCAGCTTGGCCGCGACTCTAGATACGCAGTATTTT. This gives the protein CASSLAATLDTQYF.

The CDR3 is CASSEGTRTAETQYF. The CDR3 nucleotides read TGTGCCAGCAGCGAAGGGACTCGAACGGCCGAGACCCAGTACTTC. The V gene is TRBV9, the J gene TRBJ2-5, with D maybe TRBD2 (6 bases). The length of the CDR3 is 15 residues. The germline CDR1 and CDR2 sequences are SGDLS and YYNGEE. V shed 3 bases and J shed 5 bases, with 17 bases lying between them.

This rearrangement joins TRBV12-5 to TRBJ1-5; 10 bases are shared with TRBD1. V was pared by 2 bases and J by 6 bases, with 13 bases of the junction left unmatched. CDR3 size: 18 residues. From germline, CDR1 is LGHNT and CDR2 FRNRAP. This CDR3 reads CASGLKYLGQGEVQPQHF. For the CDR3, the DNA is TGTGCTAGTGGTTTGAAATACCTTGGACAGGGGGAAGTTCAGCCCCAGCATTTT.

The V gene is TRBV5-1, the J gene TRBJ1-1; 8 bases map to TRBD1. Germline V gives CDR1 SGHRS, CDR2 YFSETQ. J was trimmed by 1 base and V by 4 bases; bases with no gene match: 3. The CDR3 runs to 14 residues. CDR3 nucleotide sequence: TGCGCCAGCAGCAGGACAGGGAGGAACACTGAAGCTTTCTTT. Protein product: CASSRTGRNTEAFF. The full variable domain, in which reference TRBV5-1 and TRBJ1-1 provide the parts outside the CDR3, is KAGVTQTPRYLIKTRGQQVTLSCSPISGHRSVSWYQQTPGQGLQFLFEYFSETQRNKGNFPGRFSGRQFSNSRSEMNVSTLELGDSALYLCASSRTGRNTEAFFGQGTRLTVV.

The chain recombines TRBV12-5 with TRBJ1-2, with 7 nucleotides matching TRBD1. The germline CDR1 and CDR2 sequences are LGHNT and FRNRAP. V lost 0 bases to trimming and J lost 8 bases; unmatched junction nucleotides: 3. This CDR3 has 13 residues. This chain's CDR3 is CASGLVPGGGYTF. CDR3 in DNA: TGTGCTAGTGGTTTGGTACCAGGGGGAGGCTACACCTTC.

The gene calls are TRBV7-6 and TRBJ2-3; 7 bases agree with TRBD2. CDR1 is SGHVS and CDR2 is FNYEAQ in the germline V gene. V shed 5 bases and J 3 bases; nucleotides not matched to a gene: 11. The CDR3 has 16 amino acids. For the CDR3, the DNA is TGTGCCAGCAGCCCCATCGCGGGAGCACGAACAGATACGCAGTATTTT. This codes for CASSPIAGARTDTQYF.

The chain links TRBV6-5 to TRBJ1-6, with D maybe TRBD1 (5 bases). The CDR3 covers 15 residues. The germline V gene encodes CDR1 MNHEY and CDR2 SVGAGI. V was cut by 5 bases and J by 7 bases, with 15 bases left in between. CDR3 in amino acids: CASSPGRGFNSPLHF. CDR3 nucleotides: TGTGCCAGCAGTCCCGGTAGGGGCTTCAATTCACCCCTCCACTTT.

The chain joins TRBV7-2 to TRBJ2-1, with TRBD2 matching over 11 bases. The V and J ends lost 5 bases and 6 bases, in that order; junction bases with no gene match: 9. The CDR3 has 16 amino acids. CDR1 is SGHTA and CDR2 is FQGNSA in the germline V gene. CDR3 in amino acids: CASSPPGLAGINEQFF. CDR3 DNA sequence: TGTGCCAGCAGCCCCCCTGGACTAGCGGGTATCAATGAGCAGTTCTTC.

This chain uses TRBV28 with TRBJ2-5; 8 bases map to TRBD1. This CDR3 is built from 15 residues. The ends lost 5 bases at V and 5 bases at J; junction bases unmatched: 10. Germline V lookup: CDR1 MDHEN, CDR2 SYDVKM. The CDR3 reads CASSPYRGVRETQYF. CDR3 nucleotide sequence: TGTGCCAGCAGTCCCTACAGGGGGGTGAGGGAGACCCAGTACTTC.

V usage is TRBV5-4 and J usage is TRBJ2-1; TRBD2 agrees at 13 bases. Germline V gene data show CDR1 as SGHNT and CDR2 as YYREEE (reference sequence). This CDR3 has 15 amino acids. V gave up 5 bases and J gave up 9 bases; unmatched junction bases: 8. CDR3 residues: CASRNGTSGKGEQFF. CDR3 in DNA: TGTGCCAGCAGGAACGGGACTAGCGGGAAAGGTGAGCAGTTCTTC.

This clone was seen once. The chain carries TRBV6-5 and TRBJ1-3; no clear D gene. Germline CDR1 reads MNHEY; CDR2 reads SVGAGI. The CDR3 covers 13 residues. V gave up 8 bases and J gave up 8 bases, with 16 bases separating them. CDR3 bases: TGTGCCAGCGGACTCCCTCCCCGGGACACCATATATTTT. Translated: CASGLPPRDTIYF.

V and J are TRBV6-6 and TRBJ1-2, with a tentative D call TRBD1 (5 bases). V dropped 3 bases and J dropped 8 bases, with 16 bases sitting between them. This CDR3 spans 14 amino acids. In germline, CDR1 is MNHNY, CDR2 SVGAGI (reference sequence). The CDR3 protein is CASSYREGVGGYTF. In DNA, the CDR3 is TGTGCCAGCAGTTATCGAGAAGGGGTGGGCGGCTACACCTTC.

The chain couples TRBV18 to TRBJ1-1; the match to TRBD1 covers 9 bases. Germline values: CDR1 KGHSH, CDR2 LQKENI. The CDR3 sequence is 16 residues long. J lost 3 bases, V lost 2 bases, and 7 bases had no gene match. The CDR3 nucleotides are TGTGCCAGCTCACCAGCAACAGGGGGCGCGGACACTGAAGCTTTCTTT. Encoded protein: CASSPATGGADTEAFF.

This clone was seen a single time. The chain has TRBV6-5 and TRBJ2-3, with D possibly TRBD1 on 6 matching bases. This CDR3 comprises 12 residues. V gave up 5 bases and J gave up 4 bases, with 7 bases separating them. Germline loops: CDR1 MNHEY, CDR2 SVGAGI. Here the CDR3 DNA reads TGTGCCAGCAGTCAGGGGCCAGATACGCAGTATTTT. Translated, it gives CASSQGPDTQYF.

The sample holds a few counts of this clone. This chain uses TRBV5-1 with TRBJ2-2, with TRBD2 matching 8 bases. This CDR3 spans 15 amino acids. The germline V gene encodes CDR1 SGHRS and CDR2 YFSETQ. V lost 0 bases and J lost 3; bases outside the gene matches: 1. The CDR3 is CASSLAGGDTGELFF. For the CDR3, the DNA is TGCGCCAGCAGCTTGGCGGGAGGGGACACCGGGGAGCTGTTTTTT.

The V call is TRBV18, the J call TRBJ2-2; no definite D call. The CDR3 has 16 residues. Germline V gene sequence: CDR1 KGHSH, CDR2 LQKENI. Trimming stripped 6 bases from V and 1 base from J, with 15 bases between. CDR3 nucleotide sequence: TGTGCCAGCTCTAAAAAATTGACACTGAACACCGGGGAGCTGTTTTTT. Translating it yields CASSKKLTLNTGELFF.

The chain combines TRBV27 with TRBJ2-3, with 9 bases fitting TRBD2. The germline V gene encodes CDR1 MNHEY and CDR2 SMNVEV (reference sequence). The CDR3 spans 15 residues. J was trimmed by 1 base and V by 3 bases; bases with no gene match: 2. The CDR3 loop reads CASSLRGRGTDTQYF. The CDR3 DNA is TGTGCCAGCAGTTTGCGCGGGAGGGGCACAGATACGCAGTATTTT.

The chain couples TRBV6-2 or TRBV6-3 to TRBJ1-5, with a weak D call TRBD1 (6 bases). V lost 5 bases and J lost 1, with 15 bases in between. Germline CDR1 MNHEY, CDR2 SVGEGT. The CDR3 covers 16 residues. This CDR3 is CASSLASGQSNQPQHF. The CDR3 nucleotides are TGTGCCAGCAGTCTCGCCTCGGGACAAAGCAATCAGCCCCAGCATTTT.

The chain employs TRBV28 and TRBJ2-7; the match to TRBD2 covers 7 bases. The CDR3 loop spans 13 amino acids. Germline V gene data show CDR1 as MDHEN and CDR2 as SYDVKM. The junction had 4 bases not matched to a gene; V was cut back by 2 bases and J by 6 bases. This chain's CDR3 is CASSLLLAFEQYF. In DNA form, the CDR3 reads TGTGCCAGCAGTTTACTACTAGCGTTCGAGCAGTACTTC.

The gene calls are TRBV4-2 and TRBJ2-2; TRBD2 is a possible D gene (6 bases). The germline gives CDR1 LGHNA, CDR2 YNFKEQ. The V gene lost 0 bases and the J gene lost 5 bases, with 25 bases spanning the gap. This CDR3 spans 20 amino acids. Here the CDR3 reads CASSQEGGWSGETGTGELFF. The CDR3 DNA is TGTGCCAGCAGCCAAGAAGGAGGGTGGTCGGGAGAGACCGGGACCGGGGAGCTGTTTTTT.